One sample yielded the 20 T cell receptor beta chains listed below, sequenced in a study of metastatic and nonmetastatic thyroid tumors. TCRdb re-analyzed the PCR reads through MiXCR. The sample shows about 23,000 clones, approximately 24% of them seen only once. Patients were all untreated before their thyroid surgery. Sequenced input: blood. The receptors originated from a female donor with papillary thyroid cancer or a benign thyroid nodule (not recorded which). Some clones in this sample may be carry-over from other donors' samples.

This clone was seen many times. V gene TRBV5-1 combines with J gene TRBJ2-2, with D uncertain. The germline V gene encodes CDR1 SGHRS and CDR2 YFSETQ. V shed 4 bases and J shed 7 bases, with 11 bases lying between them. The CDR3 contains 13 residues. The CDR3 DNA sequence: TGCGCCAGCAGCGTCACACCAGGCGGGGAGCTGTTTTTT. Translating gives CASSVTPGGELFF.

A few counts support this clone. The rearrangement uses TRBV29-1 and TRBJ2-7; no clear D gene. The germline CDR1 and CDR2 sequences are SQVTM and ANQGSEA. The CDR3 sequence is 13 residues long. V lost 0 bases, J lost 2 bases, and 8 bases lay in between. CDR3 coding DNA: TGCAGCGTTGAAGAGGATACGGCCTACGAGCAGTACTTC. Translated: CSVEEDTAYEQYF.

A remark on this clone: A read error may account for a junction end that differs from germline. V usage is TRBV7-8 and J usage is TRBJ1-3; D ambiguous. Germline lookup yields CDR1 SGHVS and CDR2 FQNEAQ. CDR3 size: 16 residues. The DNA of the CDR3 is TGTGCCAGCAGCATAGGTGGACGGGTCTCTGGAAACACCATATGTTTT. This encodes CASSIGGRVSGNTICF.

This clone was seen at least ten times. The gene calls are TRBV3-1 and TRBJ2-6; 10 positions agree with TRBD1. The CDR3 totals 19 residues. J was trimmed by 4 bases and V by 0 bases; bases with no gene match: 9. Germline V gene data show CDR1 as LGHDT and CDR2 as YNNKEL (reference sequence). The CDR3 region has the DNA TGTGCCAGCAGCCAAGAGCTGGGACAGGGGCGGGACGGGGCCAACGTCCTGACTTTC. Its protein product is CASSQELGQGRDGANVLTF.

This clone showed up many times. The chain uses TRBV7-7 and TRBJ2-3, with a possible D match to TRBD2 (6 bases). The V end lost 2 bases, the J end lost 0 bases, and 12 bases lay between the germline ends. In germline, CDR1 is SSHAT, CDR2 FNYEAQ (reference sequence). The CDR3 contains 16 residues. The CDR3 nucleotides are TGTGCCAGCAGCTTAATGGGTAGCGGTAGCACAGATACGCAGTATTTT. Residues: CASSLMGSGSTDTQYF.

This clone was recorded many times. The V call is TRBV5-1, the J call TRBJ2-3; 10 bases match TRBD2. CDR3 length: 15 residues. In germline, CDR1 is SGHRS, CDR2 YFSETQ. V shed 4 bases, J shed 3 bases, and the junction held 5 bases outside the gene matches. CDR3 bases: TGCGCCAGCAGCATAGCGGGAGGTGGGACAGATACGCAGTATTTT. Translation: CASSIAGGGTDTQYF.

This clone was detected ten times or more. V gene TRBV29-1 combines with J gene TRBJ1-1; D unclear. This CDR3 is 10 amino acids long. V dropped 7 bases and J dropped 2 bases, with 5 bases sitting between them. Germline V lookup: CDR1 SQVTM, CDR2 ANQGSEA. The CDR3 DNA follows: TGCAGCGCTAAAAACACTGAAGCTTTCTTT. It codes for CSAKNTEAFF.

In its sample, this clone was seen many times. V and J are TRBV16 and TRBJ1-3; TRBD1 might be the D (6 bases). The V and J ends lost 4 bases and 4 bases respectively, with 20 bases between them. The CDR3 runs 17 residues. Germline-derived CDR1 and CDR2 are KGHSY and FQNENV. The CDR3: CASSPLDSQLSGNTIYF. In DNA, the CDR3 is TGTGCCAGCAGCCCCTTGGACAGCCAGCTTTCGGGAAACACCATATATTTT.

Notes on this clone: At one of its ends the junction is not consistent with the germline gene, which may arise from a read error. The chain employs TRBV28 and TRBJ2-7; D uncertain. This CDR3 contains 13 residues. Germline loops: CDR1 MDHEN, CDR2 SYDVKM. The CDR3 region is CASRPWATYEQSF. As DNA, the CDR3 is TGTGCCAGCAGGCCATGGGCCACCTACGAGCAGTCCTTC.

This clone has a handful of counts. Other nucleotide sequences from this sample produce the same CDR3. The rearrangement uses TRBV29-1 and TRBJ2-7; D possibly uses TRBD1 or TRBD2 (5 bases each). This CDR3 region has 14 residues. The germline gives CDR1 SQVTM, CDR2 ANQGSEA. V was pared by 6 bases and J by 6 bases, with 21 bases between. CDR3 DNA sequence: TGCAGCGTACCAAATAGGGACCTATCTTGCGAGCAGTACTTC. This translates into CSVPNRDLSCEQYF.

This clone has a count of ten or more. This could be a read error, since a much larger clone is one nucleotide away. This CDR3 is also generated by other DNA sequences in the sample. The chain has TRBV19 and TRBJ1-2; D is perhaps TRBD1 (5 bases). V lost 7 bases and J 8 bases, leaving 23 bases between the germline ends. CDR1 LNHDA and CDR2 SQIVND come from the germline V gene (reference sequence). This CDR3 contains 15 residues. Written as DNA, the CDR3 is TGTGCCAGTACCCACCTCACCGAAGGGGCCAGCGGCTACACCTTC. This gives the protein CASTHLTEGASGYTF.

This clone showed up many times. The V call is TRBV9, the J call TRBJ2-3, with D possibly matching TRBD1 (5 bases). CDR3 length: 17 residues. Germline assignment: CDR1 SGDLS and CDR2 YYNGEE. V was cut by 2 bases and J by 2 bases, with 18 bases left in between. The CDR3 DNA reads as TGTGCCAGCAGCGTTCCAGGACACTTCCCTCACACAGATACGCAGTATTTT. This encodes CASSVPGHFPHTDTQYF.

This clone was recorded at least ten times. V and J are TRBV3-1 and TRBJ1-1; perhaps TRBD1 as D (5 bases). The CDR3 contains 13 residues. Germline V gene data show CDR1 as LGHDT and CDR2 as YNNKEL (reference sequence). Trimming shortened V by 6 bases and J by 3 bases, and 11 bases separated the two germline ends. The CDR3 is CASSSGGYTEAFF. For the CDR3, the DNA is TGTGCCAGCAGTTCTGGGGGTTACACTGAAGCTTTCTTT.

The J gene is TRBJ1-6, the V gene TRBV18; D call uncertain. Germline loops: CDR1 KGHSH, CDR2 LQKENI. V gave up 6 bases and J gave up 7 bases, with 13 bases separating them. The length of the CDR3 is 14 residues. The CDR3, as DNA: TGTGCCAGCTCCGGCGTACCCATAAATTCACCCCTCCACTTT. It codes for CASSGVPINSPLHF.

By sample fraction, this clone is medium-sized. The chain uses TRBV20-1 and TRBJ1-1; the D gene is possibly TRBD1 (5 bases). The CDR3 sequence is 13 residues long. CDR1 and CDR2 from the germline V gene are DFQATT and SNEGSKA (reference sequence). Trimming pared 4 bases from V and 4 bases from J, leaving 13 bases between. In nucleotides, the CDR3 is TGCAGTGCTACGCTGCCAGGGAGCACTGAAGCTTTCTTT. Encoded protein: CSATLPGSTEAFF.

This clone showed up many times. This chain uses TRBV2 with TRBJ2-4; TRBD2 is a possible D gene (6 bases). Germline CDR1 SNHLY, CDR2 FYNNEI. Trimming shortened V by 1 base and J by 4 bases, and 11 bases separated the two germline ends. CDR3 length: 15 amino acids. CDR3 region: CASSEDGRGKNIQYF. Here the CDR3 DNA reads TGTGCCAGCAGTGAAGACGGCCGGGGGAAAAACATTCAGTACTTC.

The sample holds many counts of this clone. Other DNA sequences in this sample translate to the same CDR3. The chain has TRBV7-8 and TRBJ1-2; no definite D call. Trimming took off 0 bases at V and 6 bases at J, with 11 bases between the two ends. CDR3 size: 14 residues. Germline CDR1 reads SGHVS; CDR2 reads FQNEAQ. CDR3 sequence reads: CASSLAGPANGYTF. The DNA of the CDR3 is TGTGCCAGCAGCTTAGCAGGGCCGGCGAATGGCTACACCTTC.

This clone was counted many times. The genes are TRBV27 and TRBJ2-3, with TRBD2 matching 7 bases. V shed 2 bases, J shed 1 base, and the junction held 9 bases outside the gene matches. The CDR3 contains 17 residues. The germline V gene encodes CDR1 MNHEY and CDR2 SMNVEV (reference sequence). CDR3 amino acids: CASSLASLAGRTDTQYF. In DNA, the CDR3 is TGTGCCAGCAGTTTAGCGTCCTTAGCGGGCCGCACAGATACGCAGTATTTT.

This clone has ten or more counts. The CDR3: CASTREGAYNEQFF. Written as DNA, the CDR3 is TGTGCCAGCACCCGGGAGGGTGCCTACAATGAGCAGTTCTTC. The chain combines TRBV6-1 with TRBJ2-1, with TRBD2 matching 8 bases. This CDR3 comprises 14 residues. Germline V gene sequence: CDR1 MNHNS, CDR2 SASEGT. Unmatched junction bases numbered 4, after V lost 7 bases and J lost 2 bases.

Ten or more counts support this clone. The CDR3 DNA sequence: TGTGCCAGCAGCGGTACTAGCGGGGCCGGGGATACGCAGTATTTT. Translating gives CASSGTSGAGDTQYF. The chain combines TRBV11-2 with TRBJ2-3; 10 bases agree with TRBD2. Germline CDR1 and CDR2: SGHAT and FQNNGV. There are 15 residues in the CDR3. J lost 6 bases, V lost 5 bases, and 8 bases had no gene match.